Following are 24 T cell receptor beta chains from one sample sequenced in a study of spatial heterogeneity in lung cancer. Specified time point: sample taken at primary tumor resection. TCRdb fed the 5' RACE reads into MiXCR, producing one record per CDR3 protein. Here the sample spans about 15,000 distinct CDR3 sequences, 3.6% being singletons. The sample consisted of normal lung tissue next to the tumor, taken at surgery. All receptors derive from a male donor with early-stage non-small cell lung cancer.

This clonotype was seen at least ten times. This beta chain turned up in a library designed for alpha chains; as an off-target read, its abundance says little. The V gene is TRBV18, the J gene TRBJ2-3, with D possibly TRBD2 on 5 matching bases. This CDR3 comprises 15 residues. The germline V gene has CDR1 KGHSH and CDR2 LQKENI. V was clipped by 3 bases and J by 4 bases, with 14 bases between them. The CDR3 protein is CASSPLNSGADTQYF. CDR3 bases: TGTGCCAGCTCACCTCTTAACAGCGGCGCAGATACGCAGTATTTT.

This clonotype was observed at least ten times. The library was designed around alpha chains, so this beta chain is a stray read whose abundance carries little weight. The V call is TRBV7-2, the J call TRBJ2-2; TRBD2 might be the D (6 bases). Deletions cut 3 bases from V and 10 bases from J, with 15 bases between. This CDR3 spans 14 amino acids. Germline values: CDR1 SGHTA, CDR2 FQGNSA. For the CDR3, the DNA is TGTGCCAGCAGCTTGAGAAGCGGGCGTCCGGAGCTGTTTTTT. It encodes CASSLRSGRPELFF.

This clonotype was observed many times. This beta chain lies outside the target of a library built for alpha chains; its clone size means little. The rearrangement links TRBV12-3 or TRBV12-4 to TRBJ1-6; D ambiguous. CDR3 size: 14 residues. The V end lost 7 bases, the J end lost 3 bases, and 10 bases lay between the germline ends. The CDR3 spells CASTTDRYNSPLHF. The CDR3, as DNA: TGTGCCAGCACCACAGACCGCTATAATTCACCCCTCCACTTT.

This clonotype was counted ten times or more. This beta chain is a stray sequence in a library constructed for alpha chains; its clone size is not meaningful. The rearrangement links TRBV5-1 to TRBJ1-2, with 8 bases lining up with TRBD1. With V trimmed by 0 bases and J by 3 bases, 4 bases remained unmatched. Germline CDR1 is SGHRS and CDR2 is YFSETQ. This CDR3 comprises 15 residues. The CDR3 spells CASSLGETGDYGYTF. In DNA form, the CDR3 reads TGCGCCAGCAGCTTGGGCGAGACAGGGGACTATGGCTACACCTTC.

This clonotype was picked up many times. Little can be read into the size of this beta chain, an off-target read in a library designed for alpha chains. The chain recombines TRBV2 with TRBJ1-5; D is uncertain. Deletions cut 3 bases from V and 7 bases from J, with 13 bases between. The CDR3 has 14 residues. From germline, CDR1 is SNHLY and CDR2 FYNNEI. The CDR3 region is CASSEGGVSQPQHF. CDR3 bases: TGTGCCAGCAGTGAGGGCGGGGTTTCCCAGCCCCAGCATTTT.

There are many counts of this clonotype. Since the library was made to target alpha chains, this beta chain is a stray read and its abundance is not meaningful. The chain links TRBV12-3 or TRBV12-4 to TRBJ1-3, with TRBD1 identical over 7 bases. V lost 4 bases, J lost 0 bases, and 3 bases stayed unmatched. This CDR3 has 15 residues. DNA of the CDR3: TGTGCCAGCAGTTGGGGACAGTACTCTGGAAACACCATATATTTT. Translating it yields CASSWGQYSGNTIYF.

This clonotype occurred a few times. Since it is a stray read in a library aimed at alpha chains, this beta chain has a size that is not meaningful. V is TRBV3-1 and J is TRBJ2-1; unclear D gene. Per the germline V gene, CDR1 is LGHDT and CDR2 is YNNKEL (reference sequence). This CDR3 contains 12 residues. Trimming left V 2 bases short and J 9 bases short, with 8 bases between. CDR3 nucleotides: TGTGCCAGCAGCCAACAAGAACTTGAGCAGTTCTTC. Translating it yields CASSQQELEQFF.

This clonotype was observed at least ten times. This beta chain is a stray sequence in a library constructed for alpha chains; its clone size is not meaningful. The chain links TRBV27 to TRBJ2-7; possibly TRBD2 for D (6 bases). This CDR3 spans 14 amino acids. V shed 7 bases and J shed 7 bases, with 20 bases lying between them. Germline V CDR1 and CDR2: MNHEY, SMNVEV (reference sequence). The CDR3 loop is CASNTPGRGGEQYF. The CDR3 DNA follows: TGTGCCAGCAATACCCCAGGTCGGGGAGGTGAGCAGTACTTC.

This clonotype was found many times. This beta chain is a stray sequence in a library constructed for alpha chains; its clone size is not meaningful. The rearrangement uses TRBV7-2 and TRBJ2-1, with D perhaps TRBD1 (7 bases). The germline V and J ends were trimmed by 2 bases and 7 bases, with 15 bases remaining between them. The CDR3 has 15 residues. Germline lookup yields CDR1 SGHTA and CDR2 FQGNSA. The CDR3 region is CASSLRMTGRNEQFF. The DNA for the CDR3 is TGTGCCAGCAGCTTAAGAATGACAGGGAGGAATGAGCAGTTCTTC.

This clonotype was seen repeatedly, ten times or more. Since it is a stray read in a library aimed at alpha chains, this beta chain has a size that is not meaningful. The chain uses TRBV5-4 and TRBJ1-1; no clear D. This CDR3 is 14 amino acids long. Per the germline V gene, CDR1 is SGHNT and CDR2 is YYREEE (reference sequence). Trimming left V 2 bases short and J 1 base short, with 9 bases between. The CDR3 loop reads CASSFDTKNTEAFF. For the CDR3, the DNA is TGTGCCAGCAGCTTCGACACAAAGAACACTGAAGCTTTCTTT. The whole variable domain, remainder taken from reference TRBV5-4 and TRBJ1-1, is ETGVTQSPTHLIKTRGQQVTLRCSSQSGHNTVSWYQQALGQGPQFIFQYYREEENGRGNFPPRFSGLQFPNYSSELNVNALELDDSALYLCASSFDTKNTEAFFGQGTRLTVV.

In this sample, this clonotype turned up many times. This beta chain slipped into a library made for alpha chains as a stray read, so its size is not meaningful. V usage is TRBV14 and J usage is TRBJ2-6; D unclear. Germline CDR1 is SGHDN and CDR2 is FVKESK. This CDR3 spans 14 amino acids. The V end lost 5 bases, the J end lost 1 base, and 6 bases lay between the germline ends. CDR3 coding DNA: TGTGCCAGCAGCAAGGGATCTGGGGCCAACGTCCTGACTTTC. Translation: CASSKGSGANVLTF.

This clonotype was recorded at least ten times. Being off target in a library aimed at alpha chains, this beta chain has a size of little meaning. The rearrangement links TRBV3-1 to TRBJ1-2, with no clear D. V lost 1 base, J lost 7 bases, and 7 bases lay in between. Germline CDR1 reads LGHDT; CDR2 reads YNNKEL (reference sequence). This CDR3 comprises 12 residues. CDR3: CASSQGGGGYTF. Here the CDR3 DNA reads TGTGCCAGCAGCCAAGGAGGAGGTGGCTACACCTTC.

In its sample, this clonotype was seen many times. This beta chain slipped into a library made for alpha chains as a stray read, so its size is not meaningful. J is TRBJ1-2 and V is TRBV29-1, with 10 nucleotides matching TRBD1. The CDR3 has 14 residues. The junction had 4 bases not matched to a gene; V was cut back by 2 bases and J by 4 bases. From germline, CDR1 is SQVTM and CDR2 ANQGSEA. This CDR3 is CSVESGQGVYGYTF. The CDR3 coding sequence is TGCAGCGTTGAATCCGGACAGGGGGTCTATGGCTACACCTTC.

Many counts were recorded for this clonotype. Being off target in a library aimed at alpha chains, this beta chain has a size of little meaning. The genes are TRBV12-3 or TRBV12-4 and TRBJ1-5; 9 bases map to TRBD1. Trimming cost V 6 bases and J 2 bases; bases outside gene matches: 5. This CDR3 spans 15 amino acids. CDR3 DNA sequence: TGTGCCAGCAGGAGAGGGACAGGGCGCAATCAGCCCCAGCATTTT. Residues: CASRRGTGRNQPQHF.

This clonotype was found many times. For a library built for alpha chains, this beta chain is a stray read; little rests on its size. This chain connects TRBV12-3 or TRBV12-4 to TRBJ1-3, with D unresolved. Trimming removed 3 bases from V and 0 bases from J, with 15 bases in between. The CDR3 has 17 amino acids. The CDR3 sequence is CASSFPPQWSSGNTIYF. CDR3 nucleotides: TGTGCCAGCAGTTTTCCCCCTCAATGGAGCTCTGGAAACACCATATATTTT.

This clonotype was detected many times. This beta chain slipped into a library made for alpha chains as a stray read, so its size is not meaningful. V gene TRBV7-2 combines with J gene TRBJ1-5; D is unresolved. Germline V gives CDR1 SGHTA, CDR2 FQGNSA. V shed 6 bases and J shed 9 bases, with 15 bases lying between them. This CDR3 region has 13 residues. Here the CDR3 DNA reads TGTGCCAGCAGTTGGACTGGGGATCGGCCCCAGCATTTT. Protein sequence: CASSWTGDRPQHF.

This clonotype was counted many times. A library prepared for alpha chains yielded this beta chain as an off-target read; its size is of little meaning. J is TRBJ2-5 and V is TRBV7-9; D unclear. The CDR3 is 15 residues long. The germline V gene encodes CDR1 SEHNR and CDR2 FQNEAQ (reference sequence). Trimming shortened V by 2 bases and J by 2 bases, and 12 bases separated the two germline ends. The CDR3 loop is CASSLIGGRQETQYF. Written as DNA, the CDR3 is TGTGCCAGCAGCTTAATTGGCGGTCGGCAAGAGACCCAGTACTTC.

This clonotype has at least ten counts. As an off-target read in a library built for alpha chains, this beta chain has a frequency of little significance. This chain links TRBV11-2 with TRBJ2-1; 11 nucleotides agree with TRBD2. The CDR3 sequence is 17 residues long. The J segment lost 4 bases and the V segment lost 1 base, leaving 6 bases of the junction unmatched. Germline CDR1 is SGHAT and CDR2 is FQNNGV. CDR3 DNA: TGTGCCAGCAGCTTAGGGGGGACTAGCGGACCTTACAATGAGCAGTTCTTC. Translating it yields CASSLGGTSGPYNEQFF.

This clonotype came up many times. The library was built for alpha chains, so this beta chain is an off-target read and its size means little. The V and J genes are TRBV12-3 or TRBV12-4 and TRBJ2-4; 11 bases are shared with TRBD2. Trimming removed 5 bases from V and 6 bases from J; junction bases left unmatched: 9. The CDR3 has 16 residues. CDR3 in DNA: TGTGCCAGCAGTCCCGGGACTAGCGGAGGGGGAAACATTCAGTACTTC. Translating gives CASSPGTSGGGNIQYF.

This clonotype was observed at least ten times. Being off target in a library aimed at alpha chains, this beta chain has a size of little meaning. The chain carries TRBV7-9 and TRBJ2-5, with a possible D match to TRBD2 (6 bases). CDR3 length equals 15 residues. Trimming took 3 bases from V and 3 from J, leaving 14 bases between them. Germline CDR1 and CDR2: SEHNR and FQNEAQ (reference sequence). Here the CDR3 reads CASSFGGYKEETQYF. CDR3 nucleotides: TGTGCCAGCAGCTTCGGGGGTTATAAGGAAGAGACCCAGTACTTC. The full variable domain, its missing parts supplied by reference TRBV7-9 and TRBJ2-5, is DTGVSQNPRHKITKRGQNVTFRCDPISEHNRLYWYRQTLGQGPEFLTYFQNEAQLEKSRLLSDRFSAERPKGSFSTLEIQRTEQGDSAMYLCASSFGGYKEETQYFGPGTRLLVL.

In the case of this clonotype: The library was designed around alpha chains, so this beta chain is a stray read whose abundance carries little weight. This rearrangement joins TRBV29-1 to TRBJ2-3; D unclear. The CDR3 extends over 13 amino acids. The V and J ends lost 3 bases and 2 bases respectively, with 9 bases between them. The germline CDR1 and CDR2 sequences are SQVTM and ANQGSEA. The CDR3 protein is CSVDDWNTDTQYF. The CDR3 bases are TGCAGCGTTGATGACTGGAACACAGATACGCAGTATTTT.

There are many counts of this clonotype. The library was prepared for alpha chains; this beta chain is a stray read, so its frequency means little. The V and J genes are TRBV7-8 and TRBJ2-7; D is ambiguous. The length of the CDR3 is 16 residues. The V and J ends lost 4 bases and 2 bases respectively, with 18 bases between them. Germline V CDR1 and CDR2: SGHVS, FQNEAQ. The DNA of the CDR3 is TGTGCCAGCAGCTACCCTTACCAAGGGCTAGCCTACGAGCAGTACTTC. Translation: CASSYPYQGLAYEQYF.

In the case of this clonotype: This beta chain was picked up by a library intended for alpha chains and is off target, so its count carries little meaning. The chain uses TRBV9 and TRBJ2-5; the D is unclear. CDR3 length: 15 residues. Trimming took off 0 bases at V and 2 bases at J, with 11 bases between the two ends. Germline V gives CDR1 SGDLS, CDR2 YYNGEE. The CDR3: CASSVAPCSQETQYF. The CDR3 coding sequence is TGTGCCAGCAGCGTAGCACCATGCAGTCAAGAGACCCAGTACTTC.

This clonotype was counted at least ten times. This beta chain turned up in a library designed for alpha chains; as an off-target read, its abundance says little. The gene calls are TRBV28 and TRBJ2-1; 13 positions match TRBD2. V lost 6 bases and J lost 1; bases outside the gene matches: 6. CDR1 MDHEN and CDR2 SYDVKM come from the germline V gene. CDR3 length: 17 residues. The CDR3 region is CASRRTSGSSSYNEQFF. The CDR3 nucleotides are TGTGCCAGCAGACGGACTAGCGGGAGTAGTTCCTACAATGAGCAGTTCTTC.